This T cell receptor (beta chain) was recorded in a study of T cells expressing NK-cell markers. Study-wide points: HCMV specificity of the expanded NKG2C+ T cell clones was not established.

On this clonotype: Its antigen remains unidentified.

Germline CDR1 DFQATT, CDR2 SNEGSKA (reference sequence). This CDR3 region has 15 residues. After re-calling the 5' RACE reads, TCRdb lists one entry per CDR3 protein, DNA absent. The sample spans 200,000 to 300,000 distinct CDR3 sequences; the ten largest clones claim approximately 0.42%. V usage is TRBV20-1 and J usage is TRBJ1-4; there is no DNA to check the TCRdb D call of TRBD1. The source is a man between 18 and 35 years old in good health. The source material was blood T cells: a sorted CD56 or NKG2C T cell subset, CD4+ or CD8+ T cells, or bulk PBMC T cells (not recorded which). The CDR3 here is CSAQGGARTNEKLFF.